Shown below are 21 T cell receptor beta chains from a single sample sequenced in a study of T-cell memory formation after mild COVID-19. TCRdb processed the 5' RACE reads anew with MiXCR; each CDR3 protein has one entry. The sample includes hundreds of thousands of distinct CDR3 sequences, about a sixth of them seen just once. The sample taken for sequencing was PBMCs or a T cell subset sorted from them (not recorded which). These receptors were collected from a man aged 18 to 29 who had mild COVID-19 (a few samples of this study predate the infection). Cell type and time point are not known.

This sequence joins TRBV6-4 and TRBJ2-7, with a possible D match to TRBD1 (6 bases). This CDR3 comprises 11 residues. V was shortened by 8 bases and J by 5 bases, with 10 bases between the two germline ends. From germline, CDR1 is MRHNA and CDR2 SNTAGT. For the CDR3, the DNA is TGTGCCAGCGGGCAGGGGCACGAGCAGTACGTC. Translated: CASGQGHEQYV.

This clonotype was seen only a few times. The V gene is TRBV9, the J gene TRBJ2-3, with D unresolved. The CDR3 is 14 amino acids. Trimming cost V 0 bases and J 3 bases, with 8 bases left between them. Germline V CDR1 and CDR2: SGDLS, YYNGEE. CDR3 sequence: CASSVAVQTDTQYF. CDR3 nucleotides: TGTGCCAGCAGCGTAGCGGTACAGACAGATACGCAGTATTTT.

This chain joins TRBV2 and TRBJ2-1; D gene unclear. The CDR3 is made up of 10 amino acids. Looked up from germline, CDR1 is SNHLY and CDR2 is FYNNEI. V lost 6 bases, J lost 8 bases, and 5 bases lay in between. The CDR3 nucleotides read TGTGCCAGCAGGGCCTATGAGCAGTTCTTC. Its protein product is CASRAYEQFF.

This chain joins TRBV20-1 and TRBJ2-3; 9 bases are shared with TRBD2. V lost 5 bases and J lost 3; bases outside the gene matches: 9. Germline CDR1 and CDR2: DFQATT and SNEGSKA (reference sequence). The CDR3 loop spans 15 amino acids. For the CDR3, the DNA is TGCAGTGCTTCCCCTCTAGCGGGGAAAACAGATACGCAGTATTTT. This sequence encodes CSASPLAGKTDTQYF.

The chain is built from TRBV3-1 and TRBJ2-6, with D perhaps TRBD1 (5 bases). This CDR3 contains 19 residues. V gave up 4 bases and J gave up 1 base, with 20 bases separating them. Germline loops: CDR1 LGHDT, CDR2 YNNKEL (reference sequence). The CDR3 sequence: CASSRIEQALGSGANVLTF. The CDR3 bases are TGTGCCAGCAGCCGCATAGAACAGGCCTTGGGGTCTGGGGCCAACGTCCTGACTTTC.

This clonotype was seen many times. The rearrangement links TRBV6-5 to TRBJ2-1, with D unclear. V was pared by 2 bases and J by 10 bases, with 6 bases between. Germline CDR1 reads MNHEY; CDR2 reads SVGAGI. This CDR3 has 11 residues. The CDR3 protein is CASSYGREQFF. DNA for the CDR3: TGTGCCAGCAGTTACGGTAGGGAGCAGTTCTTC.

Only a few counts were recorded for this clonotype. CDR3 in amino acids: CASSGLAGGGTDTQYF. In nucleotides, the CDR3 is TGTGCCAGCAGCGGACTAGCGGGGGGGGGCACAGATACGCAGTATTTT. The chain links TRBV9 to TRBJ2-3; 14 bases match TRBD2. The CDR3 extends over 16 amino acids. Looked up from germline, CDR1 is SGDLS and CDR2 is YYNGEE. With V trimmed by 3 bases and J by 1 base, 1 base remained unmatched.

This clonotype was seen only a few times. The rearrangement links TRBV10-3 to TRBJ1-6, with D possibly being TRBD1 (5 bases). Germline V gene lookup returns CDR1 ENHRY and CDR2 SYGVKD. CDR3 length: 14 amino acids. V dropped 5 bases and J dropped 6 bases, with 11 bases sitting between them. CDR3 sequence (DNA): TGTGCCATCAGTAAGCAGGGCGCTAATTCACCCCTCCACTTT. Translated: CAISKQGANSPLHF.

The CDR3 protein is CASSRTSGVPGELFF. The CDR3 bases are TGTGCCAGCAGCCGGACTAGCGGCGTACCCGGGGAGCTGTTTTTT. V gene TRBV7-2 combines with J gene TRBJ2-2; 10 bases agree with TRBD2. This CDR3 region has 15 residues. Germline V gene data show CDR1 as SGHTA and CDR2 as FQGNSA. V was pared by 5 bases and J by 6 bases, with 6 bases of the junction left unmatched.

This clonotype has more than one count but fewer than ten. The chain joins TRBV6-1 to TRBJ2-7, with D unresolved. Germline CDR1 and CDR2: MNHNS and SASEGT. The CDR3 has 15 residues. V gave up 2 bases and J gave up 3 bases, with 14 bases separating them. The CDR3 here is CASSERPGDFYEQYF. CDR3 coding DNA: TGTGCCAGCAGTGAAAGGCCAGGCGACTTCTACGAGCAGTACTTC.

This sequence joins TRBV6-2 or TRBV6-3 and TRBJ2-5, with 7 bases identical to TRBD1. This CDR3 has 14 residues. With 4 bases clipped from V and 3 bases from J, the junction kept 5 bases outside the gene matches. Germline V CDR1 and CDR2: MNHEY, SVGEGT. The CDR3 loop reads CASSSLRGKETQYF. The CDR3 nucleotides read TGTGCCAGCAGTTCCCTCAGGGGGAAAGAGACCCAGTACTTC.

J is TRBJ1-6 and V is TRBV7-9; TRBD1 aligns across 7 bases. With V trimmed by 2 bases and J by 6 bases, 4 bases remained unmatched. The CDR3 totals 15 residues. Germline CDR1 SEHNR, CDR2 FQNEAQ (reference sequence). The CDR3 DNA follows: TGTGCCAGCAGCTTAACAGGACAGGCTAATTCACCCCTCCACTTT. Translation gives CASSLTGQANSPLHF.

The CDR3 spells CSARISASNEKLFF. The CDR3 region has the DNA TGCAGTGCTCGAATTTCGGCTTCTAATGAAAAACTGTTTTTT. The chain carries TRBV20-1 and TRBJ1-4; no reliable D call. This CDR3 region has 14 residues. V lost 5 bases, J lost 3 bases, and 13 bases lay in between. Germline V gene data show CDR1 as DFQATT and CDR2 as SNEGSKA (reference sequence).

The chain has TRBV6-2 or TRBV6-3 and TRBJ2-3; TRBD1 matches at 8 bases. The CDR3 is 15 residues long. Germline loops: CDR1 MNHEY, CDR2 SVGEGT. The V segment lost 2 bases and the J segment 1 base; nucleotides outside the gene matches: 2. In DNA, the CDR3 is TGTGCCAGCAGTTACCCGGACAGGGGCACAGATACGCAGTATTTT. Protein: CASSYPDRGTDTQYF.

This clonotype was found a few times. The chain couples TRBV7-9 to TRBJ1-2; 8 bases agree with TRBD1. The CDR3 runs to 15 residues. Germline-derived CDR1 and CDR2 are SEHNR and FQNEAQ (reference sequence). V dropped 3 bases and J dropped 4; count of bases not matched to a gene: 7. The CDR3 is CASSFRPQGGYGYTF. For the CDR3, the DNA is TGTGCCAGCAGCTTCCGTCCACAGGGGGGCTATGGCTACACCTTC.

This clonotype turned up a few times. The CDR3 reads CATSRVSGGDNEQFF. In DNA, the CDR3 is TGTGCCACCAGCAGAGTCAGTGGGGGGGACAATGAGCAGTTCTTC. The chain couples TRBV15 to TRBJ2-1; TRBD2 matches at 7 bases. Germline CDR1 is LNHNV and CDR2 is YYDKDF (reference sequence). V trimming: 1 base; J trimming: 5 bases; junction bases outside the gene matches: 5. This CDR3 is built from 15 residues.

The table lists this clonotype with a few counts. This sequence joins TRBV7-2 and TRBJ2-5; D possibly corresponds to TRBD2 (6 bases). Trimming pared 1 base from V and 1 base from J, leaving 13 bases between. The germline V gene has CDR1 SGHTA and CDR2 FQGNSA. This CDR3 comprises 16 residues. CDR3 DNA: TGTGCCAGCAGCTTAGGGGCGGGGAAGGGCCAAGAGACCCAGTACTTC. It translates to CASSLGAGKGQETQYF.

The table lists this clonotype with a few counts. The chain combines TRBV20-1 with TRBJ2-7; the match to TRBD1 covers 9 bases. CDR1 DFQATT and CDR2 SNEGSKA come from the germline V gene (reference sequence). CDR3 size: 12 residues. Trimming at V came to 5 bases and at J to 5 bases, leaving 4 bases not matched to a gene. The CDR3 spells CSAYRGQDEQYV. CDR3 coding DNA: TGCAGTGCTTACAGGGGGCAAGACGAGCAGTACGTC.

A few counts support this clonotype. The chain carries TRBV25-1 and TRBJ2-2, with D tentatively TRBD1 (5 bases). Trimming stripped 4 bases from V and 2 bases from J, with 11 bases between. Germline assignment: CDR1 MGHDK and CDR2 SYGVNS. The length of the CDR3 is 15 residues. The CDR3 bases are TGTGCCAGCAGTGTTGACAGAGACAACACCGGGGAGCTGTTTTTT. This encodes CASSVDRDNTGELFF.

In nucleotides, the CDR3 is TGTGCCAGCAGCCAAGATCGAACAGGGTTCCCAGATGAGCAGTTCTTC. Translated, it gives CASSQDRTGFPDEQFF. The gene calls are TRBV4-2 and TRBJ2-1; D is possibly TRBD1 (6 bases). V was pared by 0 bases and J by 8 bases, with 17 bases between. Germline CDR1 and CDR2: LGHNA and YNFKEQ. The CDR3 length is 16 residues.

This clonotype was seen repeatedly, ten times or more. The genes are TRBV12-3 or TRBV12-4 and TRBJ1-2; the D is unclear. This CDR3 region has 11 residues. V lost 6 bases, J lost 4 bases, and 6 bases lay in between. The CDR3 nucleotides are TGTGCCAGCAGCTTTAGCTATGGCTACACCTTC. This translates into CASSFSYGYTF.